This T cell receptor beta chain appears in the sequencing data of a study of cytomegalovirus exposure and HLA in healthy donors. Findings and caveats of the study: In a later analysis, HLA-C alleles had the fewest associated TCRs, DRB1 alleles the most.

This CDR3 comprises 14 residues. V shed 1 base and J shed 7 bases, with 11 bases lying between them. In germline, CDR1 is SGHVS, CDR2 FQNEAQ. Vbeta (60) and Jbeta (13) primers were used in the PCR. TCRdb's copy holds only in-frame clones and misses some; the assay was immunoSEQ multiplex PCR. The sample includes about 200,000 clones, approximately 78% seen only once; the top ten take 6.5%. For this clone: Its antigen is undetermined.

The rearrangement joins TRBV7-8 to TRBJ2-1; a weak D match, TRBD1 (6 bases). Sequenced input: PBMCs. The TCR was taken from a woman in her fifties or sixties in good health and CMV-seropositive. CDR3 region: CASSLGQGFNEQFF. CDR3 DNA sequence: TGTGCCAGCAGCTTAGGGCAGGGGTTTAATGAGCAGTTCTTC. The full variable domain, in which reference TRBV7-8 and TRBJ2-1 provide the parts outside the CDR3, is GAGVSQSPRYKVAKRGQDVALRCDPISGHVSLFWYQQALGQGPEFLTYFQNEAQLDKSGLPSDRFFAERPEGSVSTLKIQRTQQEDSAVYLCASSLGQGFNEQFFGPGTRLTVL.